This record looks at one T cell receptor (beta chain) sequence and its context. The data originate from a study of blood T cell repertoires in COVID-19. The length of the CDR3 is 15 residues. Trimming cost V 3 bases and J 0 bases; bases outside gene matches: 5. The germline gives CDR1 GTSNPN, CDR2 SVGIG (reference sequence). Method: immunoSEQ multiplex PCR; TCRdb's copy keeps in-frame clones and lacks some. Of 40,000 to 45,000 clones listed, about nine tenths are singletons. Input material: peripheral blood. The chain has TRBV30 and TRBJ1-3, with 7 nucleotides matching TRBD1. The origin of this receptor is a human donor in a cohort sampled during active COVID-19. The CDR3 spells CAWRVWDSSGNTIYF. CDR3 sequence (DNA): TGTGCCTGGAGGGTCTGGGACAGCTCTGGAAACACCATATATTTT. Together with reference TRBV30 and TRBJ1-3, the CDR3 gives the full variable domain: SQTIHQWPATLVQPVGSPLSLECTVEGTSNPNLYWYRQAAGRGLQLLFYSVGIGQISSEVPQNLSASRPQDRQFILSSKKLLLSDSGFYLCAWRVWDSSGNTIYFGEGSWLTVV.